This TCR beta chain originates from a study of shared clonotypes between healthy human individuals. The CDR3 is 18 amino acids. The junction had 16 bases not matched to a gene; V was cut back by 3 bases and J by 2 bases. Germline CDR1 reads SGHRS; CDR2 reads YFSETQ. Study-level points and caveats: The study found lower generation probabilities in non-shared clonotypes than in those shared by all four donors.

This clone has more than one count but fewer than ten. Its antigen is as yet unknown. Sequenced by immunoSEQ multiplex PCR; TCRdb stores in-frame clones only, minus some. The sample records about 1 million clones, around 75% being singletons. Among the donors, all were Caucasian adults who lived in Nashville, Tennessee. Splitting of CD4+ cells produced CD45RA+ naive and CD45RA-negative memory subsets. The sequenced sample consisted of memory CD4+ T cells sorted from blood. Subset indicated: CD45RA-negative fraction. The clonotype comes from a man aged 18 to 29 in good health. The chain links TRBV5-1 to TRBJ2-5; TRBD1 matches 7 bases. The CDR3 is CASSSSVRTGDHQETQYF. As DNA, the CDR3 is TGCGCCAGCAGCTCCTCCGTAAGGACAGGAGATCATCAAGAGACCCAGTACTTC.